Presented here are 22 T cell receptor beta chains from one specimen sequenced in a study of T cells in Graves' hyperthyroidism and ophthalmopathy. There were TCR beta CDR3 regions amplified from RNA transcripts. HTBI primers were used for first-round RT-PCR of the TCR CDR3. TCRdb processed the multiplex PCR reads anew with MiXCR; each CDR3 protein has one entry. The sample lists a few hundred thousand distinct CDR3 sequences, 15% to 18% occurring once. Sequenced: blood. The receptor source for this set is a woman aged 25 to 39 with Graves' hyperthyroidism.

In this sample, this clonotype turned up many times. This chain joins TRBV11-2 and TRBJ1-1; D ambiguous. With 1 base removed from V and 3 bases from J, the gap between germline ends came to 9 bases. Germline CDR1 and CDR2: SGHAT and FQNNGV. The CDR3 extends over 14 amino acids. CDR3 residues: CASSLVLRDTEAFF. Written as DNA, the CDR3 is TGTGCCAGCAGCTTAGTGTTACGTGACACTGAAGCTTTCTTT.

At least ten counts were recorded for this clonotype. This chain uses TRBV30 with TRBJ2-7; D might be TRBD1 or TRBD2, each matching 6 bases. This CDR3 contains 13 residues. The germline CDR1 and CDR2 sequences are GTSNPN and SVGIG (reference sequence). The V end lost 5 bases, the J end lost 1 base, and 12 bases lay between the germline ends. CDR3 nucleotide sequence: TGTGCCTGGGAACGGGGGCTTTCCTACGAGCAGTACTTC. Protein sequence: CAWERGLSYEQYF.

V and J are TRBV12-5 and TRBJ2-7, with 11 bases fitting TRBD2. The V segment lost 0 bases and the J segment 3 bases; nucleotides outside the gene matches: 13. Germline CDR1 is LGHNT and CDR2 is FRNRAP. The CDR3 is made up of 19 amino acids. The CDR3 region is CASGLVIAGGPTGLYEQYF. The CDR3, as DNA: TGTGCTAGTGGTTTGGTAATAGCGGGAGGGCCGACGGGCCTCTACGAGCAGTACTTC.

V gene TRBV20-1 combines with J gene TRBJ2-4, with D hard to call. CDR3 size: 13 residues. V was cut by 0 bases and J by 7 bases, with 10 bases left in between. The germline V gene has CDR1 DFQATT and CDR2 SNEGSKA (reference sequence). CDR3 in amino acids: CSARDFRENIQYF. In DNA form, the CDR3 reads TGCAGTGCTAGAGATTTTAGAGAGAACATTCAGTACTTC.

This clonotype was found many times. This rearrangement joins TRBV6-2 or TRBV6-3 to TRBJ2-1, with a possible D match to TRBD1 (6 bases). The CDR3 sequence is 13 residues long. Trimming took 7 bases from V and 4 from J, leaving 11 bases between them. Germline CDR1 is MNHEY and CDR2 is SVGEGT. CDR3 bases: TGTGCCAGCACCTACGGACAGTACAATGAGCAGTTCTTC. It specifies CASTYGQYNEQFF.

This clonotype was seen only a few times. V is TRBV12-3 or TRBV12-4 and J is TRBJ1-1; TRBD1 aligns across 8 bases. The V and J ends lost 6 bases and 3 bases, in that order; junction bases with no gene match: 6. The CDR3 contains 14 residues. The CDR3 reads CASSWTGPDTEAFF. CDR3 DNA: TGTGCCAGCAGCTGGACAGGGCCTGACACTGAAGCTTTCTTT.

This clonotype was counted ten times or more. The J gene is TRBJ1-1, the V gene TRBV11-1, with TRBD1 matching 8 bases. Germline CDR1 reads SGHAT; CDR2 reads FQDESV (reference sequence). Germline trimming cut 4 bases from V and 4 bases from J; bases unmatched to any gene: 8. The CDR3 consists of 15 residues. The CDR3, as DNA: TGTGCCAGCAGCTCGTTGGGGACAGGAGGCACTGAAGCTTTCTTT. Translating gives CASSSLGTGGTEAFF.

This clonotype was seen repeatedly, ten times or more. The CDR3 DNA follows: TGCAGCGTTGAAGGAGGACGTGGGGAGAGGGCGGAGGATACGCAGTATTTT. This codes for CSVEGGRGERAEDTQYF. V usage is TRBV29-1 and J usage is TRBJ2-3; D may be TRBD2 (5 bases). V was trimmed by 1 base and J by 6 bases, leaving 23 bases between them. Germline loops: CDR1 SQVTM, CDR2 ANQGSEA. This CDR3 is built from 17 residues.

The chain links TRBV24-1 to TRBJ2-3; TRBD2 is a possible D gene (6 bases). The germline V gene has CDR1 KGHDR and CDR2 SFDVKD. Trimming took off 0 bases at V and 0 bases at J, with 9 bases between the two ends. This CDR3 is 16 amino acids long. In nucleotides, the CDR3 is TGTGCCACCAGTGATTTGCGTCGGGAGAGCACAGATACGCAGTATTTT. Protein: CATSDLRRESTDTQYF.

The V gene is TRBV18, the J gene TRBJ2-5, with 8 positions matching TRBD1. Germline V gene lookup returns CDR1 KGHSH and CDR2 LQKENI. The ends lost 3 bases at V and 4 bases at J; junction bases unmatched: 4. CDR3 length equals 14 residues. The CDR3 DNA follows: TGTGCCAGCTCACCCCGGACAGGGATAGAGACCCAGTACTTC. This translates into CASSPRTGIETQYF.

This clonotype showed up many times. The CDR3 DNA is TGTGCCAGCAGCTCCGTCCGGGACATCTCTGGAAACACCATATATTTT. It is translated as CASSSVRDISGNTIYF. The V and J genes are TRBV11-2 and TRBJ1-3; D possibly corresponds to TRBD1 (6 bases). Germline CDR1 reads SGHAT; CDR2 reads FQNNGV. This CDR3 spans 16 amino acids. The germline V and J ends were trimmed by 4 bases and 0 bases, with 13 bases remaining between them.

This clonotype was seen ten or more times. The chain uses TRBV4-3 and TRBJ1-5; D is unresolved. This CDR3 comprises 14 residues. Between the trimmed V and J ends, which lost 4 bases and 2 bases, there was a span of 9 bases. Germline V gives CDR1 LGHNA, CDR2 YSLEER. The DNA for the CDR3 is TGCGCCAGCAGCCCCTGGAGGGGCAATCAGCCCCAGCATTTT. Protein product: CASSPWRGNQPQHF.

In this sample, this clonotype turned up a few times. The chain is built from TRBV7-2 and TRBJ2-2, with TRBD2 matching over 12 bases. V shed 6 bases, J shed 7 bases, and the junction held 3 bases outside the gene matches. This CDR3 has 14 amino acids. Germline CDR1 reads SGHTA; CDR2 reads FQGNSA. The CDR3 nucleotides read TGTGCCAGCAGAAGACTAGCGGGAGACGGGGAGCTGTTTTTT. This translates into CASRRLAGDGELFF. Drawing the rest from reference TRBV7-2 and TRBJ2-2, the complete variable domain is GAGVSQSPSNKVTEKGKDVELRCDPISGHTALYWYRQSLGQGLEFLIYFQGNSAPDKSGLPSDRFSAERTGGSVSTLTIQRTQQEDSAVYLCASRRLAGDGELFFGEGSRLTVL.

This clonotype was found many times. The chain carries TRBV13 and TRBJ1-1, with D hard to call. Between the trimmed V and J ends, which lost 8 bases and 6 bases, there was a span of 16 bases. Looked up from germline, CDR1 is PRHDT and CDR2 is FYEKMQ (reference sequence). CDR3 length: 13 amino acids. The CDR3 nucleotides are TGTGCCAGCCGCCAAAACAACCGGGCTGAAGCTTTCTTT. Translated, it gives CASRQNNRAEAFF.

This clonotype showed up many times. This chain joins TRBV7-2 and TRBJ2-7, with 11 bases aligning to TRBD1. The CDR3 has 14 residues. Unmatched junction bases numbered 2, after V lost 5 bases and J lost 2 bases. Germline CDR1 SGHTA, CDR2 FQGNSA. The CDR3 region has the DNA TGTGCCAGCAGCGGGGACAGGGGGGCCTACGAGCAGTACTTC. It is translated as CASSGDRGAYEQYF.

The sample holds many counts of this clonotype. The chain recombines TRBV7-2 with TRBJ1-2; perhaps TRBD1 as D (5 bases). Trimming pared 3 bases from V and 3 bases from J, leaving 23 bases between. The CDR3 has 18 amino acids. Germline V gives CDR1 SGHTA, CDR2 FQGNSA. Here the CDR3 DNA reads TGTGCCAGCAGCTTGAATTTATTGGGCGGGACGGGGCACTATGGCTACACCTTC. Residues: CASSLNLLGGTGHYGYTF.

The sample holds many counts of this clonotype. V and J are TRBV2 and TRBJ2-7; D gene unclear. Germline V CDR1 and CDR2: SNHLY, FYNNEI. This CDR3 comprises 15 residues. The ends were cut back, 6 bases at V and 6 bases at J, with 21 bases in the middle. This CDR3 is CASRKSLLRRAEQYF. The CDR3 region has the DNA TGTGCCAGCAGGAAGTCCCTCCTTCGTAGGGCCGAGCAGTACTTC.

A word on this clonotype: This may be a read error: a much more frequent sequence differs by one nucleotide. V usage is TRBV12-3 or TRBV12-4 and J usage is TRBJ2-5; 8 positions agree with TRBD1. This CDR3 contains 15 residues. The CDR3 DNA reads TGTGCCAGCAGTTTACGGACAGGGTGGATGGAGACCCTGTACTTC. This gives the protein CASSLRTGWMETLYF.

V is TRBV7-9 and J is TRBJ2-7, with unresolved D. The germline gives CDR1 SEHNR, CDR2 FQNEAQ (reference sequence). The CDR3 is 16 amino acids. V was trimmed by 2 bases and J by 4 bases, leaving 18 bases between them. The CDR3 DNA follows: TGTGCCAGCAGCTTAAATCTAGGGTCTTCTCGATACGAGCAGTACTTC. As protein: CASSLNLGSSRYEQYF.

The CDR3 sequence: CASKSFGDNSNSPLHF. The CDR3 nucleotides read TGTGCCAGTAAGAGTTTCGGGGACAACTCGAATTCACCCCTCCACTTT. The chain recombines TRBV19 with TRBJ1-6, with D possibly TRBD1 on 6 matching bases. V was cut by 7 bases and J by 7 bases, with 20 bases left in between. In germline, CDR1 is LNHDA, CDR2 SQIVND (reference sequence). The CDR3 totals 16 residues.

This clonotype showed up many times. The genes are TRBV7-9 and TRBJ2-7; 9 bases match TRBD2. Looked up from germline, CDR1 is SEHNR and CDR2 is FQNEAQ (reference sequence). This CDR3 comprises 15 residues. V lost 2 bases and J lost 0; bases outside the gene matches: 2. The CDR3 DNA sequence: TGTGCCAGCAGCTTATTTAGCGGGAGCTCCTACGAGCAGTACTTC. Translation: CASSLFSGSSYEQYF.

This clonotype occurred many times. The chain joins TRBV12-3 or TRBV12-4 to TRBJ2-7; 7 positions agree with TRBD1. The CDR3 covers 13 residues. Trimming removed 4 bases from V and 7 bases from J; junction bases left unmatched: 7. CDR3 sequence: CASSSWTGREQYF. Written as DNA, the CDR3 is TGTGCCAGCAGTTCATGGACAGGCCGTGAGCAGTACTTC.